This T cell receptor beta chain was sequenced for a study of blood T cell repertoires in COVID-19. Study-level information: Sources were T cells, B-cell-depleted T cells, or PBMCs; the material itself was cDNA or gDNA.

It was during active infection that Seattle patients were enrolled and then longitudinally followed. Study processing details: Estimates of nucleated cell counts were drawn from the amplification of reference gene primers. Only in-frame clones appear in the TCRdb table, and some are missing; sequencing was by immunoSEQ multiplex PCR. V and J calls plus clone size are reproduced from that table; the DNA served to infer D and trimming. The table lists over 150,000 clones, approximately 80% of them singletons. Trimming took 10 bases from V and 1 from J, leaving 16 bases between them. Germline V gene sequence: CDR1 MDHEN, CDR2 SYDVKM. The CDR3 loop spans 14 amino acids.

This receptor was taken from a woman aged 55-69 years with COVID-19, enrolled during active disease. Material for sequencing was peripheral blood. V and J are TRBV28 and TRBJ1-1, with D perhaps matching TRBD1 (6 bases). The CDR3 DNA follows: TGTGCCATCTTGGGGGCCCGGGGGAACACTGAAGCTTTCTTT. Amino acid sequence: CAILGARGNTEAFF. Combining the CDR3 with reference TRBV28 and TRBJ1-1 gives the whole variable domain DVKVTQSSRYLVKRTGEKVFLECVQDMDHENMFWYRQDPGLGLRLIYFSYDVKMKEKGDIPEGYSVSREKKERFSLILESASTNQTSMYLCAILGARGNTEAFFGQGTRLTVV.